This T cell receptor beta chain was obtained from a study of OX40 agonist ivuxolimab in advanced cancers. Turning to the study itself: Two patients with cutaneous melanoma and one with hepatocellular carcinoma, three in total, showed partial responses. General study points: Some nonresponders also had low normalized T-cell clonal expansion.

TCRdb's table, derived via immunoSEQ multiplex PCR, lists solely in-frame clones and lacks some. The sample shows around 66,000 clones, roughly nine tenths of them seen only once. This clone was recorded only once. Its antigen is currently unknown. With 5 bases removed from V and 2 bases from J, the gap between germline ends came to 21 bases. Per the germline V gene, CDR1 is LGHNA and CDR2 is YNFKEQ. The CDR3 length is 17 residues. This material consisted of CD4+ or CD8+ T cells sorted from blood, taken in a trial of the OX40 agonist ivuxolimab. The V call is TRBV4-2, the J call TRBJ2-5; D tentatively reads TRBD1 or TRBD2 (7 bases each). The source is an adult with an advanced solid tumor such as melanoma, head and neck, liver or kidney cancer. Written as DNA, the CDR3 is TGTGCCAGCAGCGAGGGCAGGGGGGGGAAAGGACAAGAGACCCAGTACTTC. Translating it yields CASSEGRGGKGQETQYF.